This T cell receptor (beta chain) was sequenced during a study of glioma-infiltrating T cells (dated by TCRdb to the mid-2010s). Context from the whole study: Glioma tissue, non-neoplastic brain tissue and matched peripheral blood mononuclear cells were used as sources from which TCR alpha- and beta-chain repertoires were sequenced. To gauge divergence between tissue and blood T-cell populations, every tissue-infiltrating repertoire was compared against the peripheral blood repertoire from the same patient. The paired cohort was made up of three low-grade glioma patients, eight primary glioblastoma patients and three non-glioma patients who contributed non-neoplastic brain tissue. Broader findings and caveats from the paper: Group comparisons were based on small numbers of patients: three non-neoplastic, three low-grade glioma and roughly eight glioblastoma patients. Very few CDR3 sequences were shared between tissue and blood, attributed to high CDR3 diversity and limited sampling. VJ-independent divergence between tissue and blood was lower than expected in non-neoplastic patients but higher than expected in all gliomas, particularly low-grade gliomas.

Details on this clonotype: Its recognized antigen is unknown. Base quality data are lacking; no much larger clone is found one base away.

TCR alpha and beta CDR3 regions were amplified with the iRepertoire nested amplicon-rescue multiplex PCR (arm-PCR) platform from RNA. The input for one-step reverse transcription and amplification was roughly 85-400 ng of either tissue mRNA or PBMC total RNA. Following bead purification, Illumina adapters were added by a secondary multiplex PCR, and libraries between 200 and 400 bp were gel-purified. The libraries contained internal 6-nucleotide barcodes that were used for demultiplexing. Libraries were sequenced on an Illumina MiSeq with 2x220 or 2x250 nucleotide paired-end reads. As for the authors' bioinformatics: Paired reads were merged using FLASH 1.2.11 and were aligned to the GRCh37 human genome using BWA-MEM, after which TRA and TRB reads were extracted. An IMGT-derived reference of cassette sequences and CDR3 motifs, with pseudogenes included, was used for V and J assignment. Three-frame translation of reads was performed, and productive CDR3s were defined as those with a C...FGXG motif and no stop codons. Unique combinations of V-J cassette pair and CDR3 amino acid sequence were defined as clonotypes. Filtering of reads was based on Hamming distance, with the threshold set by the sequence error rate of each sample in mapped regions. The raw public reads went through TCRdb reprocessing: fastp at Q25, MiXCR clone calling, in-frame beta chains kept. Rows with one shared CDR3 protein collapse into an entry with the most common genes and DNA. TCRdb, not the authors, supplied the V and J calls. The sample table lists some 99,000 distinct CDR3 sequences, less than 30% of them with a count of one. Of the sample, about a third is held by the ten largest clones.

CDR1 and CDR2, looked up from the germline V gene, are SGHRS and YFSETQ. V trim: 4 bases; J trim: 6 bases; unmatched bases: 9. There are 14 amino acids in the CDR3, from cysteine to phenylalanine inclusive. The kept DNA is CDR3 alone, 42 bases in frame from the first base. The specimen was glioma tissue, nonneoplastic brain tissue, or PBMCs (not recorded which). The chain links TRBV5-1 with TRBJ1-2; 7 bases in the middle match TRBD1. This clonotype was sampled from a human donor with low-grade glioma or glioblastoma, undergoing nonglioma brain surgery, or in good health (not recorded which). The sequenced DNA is TGCGCCAGCAGCCGAGGTACAGGGGAAGATGGCTACACCTTC. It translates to CASSRGTGEDGYTF.